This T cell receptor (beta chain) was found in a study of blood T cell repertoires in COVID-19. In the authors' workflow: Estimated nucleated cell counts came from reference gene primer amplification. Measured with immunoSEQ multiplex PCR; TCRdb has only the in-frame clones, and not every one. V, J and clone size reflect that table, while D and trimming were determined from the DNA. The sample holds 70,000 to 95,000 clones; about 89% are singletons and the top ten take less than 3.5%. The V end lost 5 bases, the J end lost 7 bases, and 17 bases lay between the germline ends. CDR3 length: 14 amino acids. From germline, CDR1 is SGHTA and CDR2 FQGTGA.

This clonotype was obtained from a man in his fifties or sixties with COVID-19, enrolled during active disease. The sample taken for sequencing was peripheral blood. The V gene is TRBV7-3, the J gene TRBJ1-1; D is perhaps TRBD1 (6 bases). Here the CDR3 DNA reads TGTGCCAGCAGCCACTCGGACAGTATTGGTGAAGCTTTCTTT. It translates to CASSHSDSIGEAFF.